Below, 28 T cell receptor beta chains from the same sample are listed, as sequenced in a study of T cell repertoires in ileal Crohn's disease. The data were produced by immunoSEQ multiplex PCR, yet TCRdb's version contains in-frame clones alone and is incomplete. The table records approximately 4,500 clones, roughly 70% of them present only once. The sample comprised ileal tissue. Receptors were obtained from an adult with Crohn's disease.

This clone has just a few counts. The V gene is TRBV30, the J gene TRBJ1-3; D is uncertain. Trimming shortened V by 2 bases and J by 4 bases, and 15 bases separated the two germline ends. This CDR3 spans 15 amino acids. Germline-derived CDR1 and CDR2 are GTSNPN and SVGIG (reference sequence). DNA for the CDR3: TGTGCCTGGAGTAAACGGCAGGCGCGAGGAAACACCATATATTTT. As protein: CAWSKRQARGNTIYF.

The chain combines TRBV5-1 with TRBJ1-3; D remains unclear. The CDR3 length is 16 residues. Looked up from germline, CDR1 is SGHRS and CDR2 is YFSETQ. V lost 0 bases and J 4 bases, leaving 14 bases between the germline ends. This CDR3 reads CASSLEPPTRGNTIYF. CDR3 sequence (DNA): TGCGCCAGCAGCTTGGAACCCCCCACGCGGGGAAACACCATATATTTT.

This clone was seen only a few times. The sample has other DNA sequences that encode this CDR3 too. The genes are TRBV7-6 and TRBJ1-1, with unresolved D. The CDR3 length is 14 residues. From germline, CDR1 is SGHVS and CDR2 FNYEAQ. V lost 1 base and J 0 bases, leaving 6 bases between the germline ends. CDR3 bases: TGTGCCAGCAGCTTAGGGCATCTGAACACTGAAGCTTTCTTT. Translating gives CASSLGHLNTEAFF.

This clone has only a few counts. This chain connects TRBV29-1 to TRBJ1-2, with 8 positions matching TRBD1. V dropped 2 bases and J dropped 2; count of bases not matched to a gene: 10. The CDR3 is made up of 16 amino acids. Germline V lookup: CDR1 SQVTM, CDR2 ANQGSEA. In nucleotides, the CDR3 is TGCAGCGTTGAACTTGGACAGGGCAAATTCAACTATGGCTACACCTTC. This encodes CSVELGQGKFNYGYTF.

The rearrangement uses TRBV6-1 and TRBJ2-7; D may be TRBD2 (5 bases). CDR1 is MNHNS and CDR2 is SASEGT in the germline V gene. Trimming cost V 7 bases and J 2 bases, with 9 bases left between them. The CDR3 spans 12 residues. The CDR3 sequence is CASTEVPYEQYF. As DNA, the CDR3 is TGTGCCAGCACGGAGGTGCCCTACGAGCAGTACTTC.

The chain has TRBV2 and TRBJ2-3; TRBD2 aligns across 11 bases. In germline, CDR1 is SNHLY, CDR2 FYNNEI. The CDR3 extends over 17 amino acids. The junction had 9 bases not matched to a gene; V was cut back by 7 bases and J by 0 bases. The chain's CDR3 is CASKEVAGGLSTDTQYF. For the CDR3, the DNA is TGTGCCAGCAAAGAGGTAGCGGGAGGGCTGAGCACAGATACGCAGTATTTT.

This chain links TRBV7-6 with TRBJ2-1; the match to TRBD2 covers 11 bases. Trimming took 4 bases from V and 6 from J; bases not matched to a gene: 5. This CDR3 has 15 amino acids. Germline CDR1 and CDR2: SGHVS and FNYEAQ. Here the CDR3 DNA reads TGTGCCAGCAGCTATAGACTAGCGGGGTCCAATGAGCAGTTCTTC. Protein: CASSYRLAGSNEQFF.

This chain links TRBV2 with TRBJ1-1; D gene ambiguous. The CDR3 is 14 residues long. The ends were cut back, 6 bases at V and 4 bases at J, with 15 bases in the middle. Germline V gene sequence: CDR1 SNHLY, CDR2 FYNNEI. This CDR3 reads CASRSEPQSTEAFF. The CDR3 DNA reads TGTGCCAGCAGATCCGAACCACAGAGCACTGAAGCTTTCTTT.

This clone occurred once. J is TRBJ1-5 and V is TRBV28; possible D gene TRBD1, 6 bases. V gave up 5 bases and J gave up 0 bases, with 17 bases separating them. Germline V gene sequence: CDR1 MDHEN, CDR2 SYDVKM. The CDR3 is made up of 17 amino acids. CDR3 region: CASSLFSGTYSNQPQHF. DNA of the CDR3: TGTGCCAGCAGTCTTTTTTCCGGGACATATAGCAATCAGCCCCAGCATTTT.

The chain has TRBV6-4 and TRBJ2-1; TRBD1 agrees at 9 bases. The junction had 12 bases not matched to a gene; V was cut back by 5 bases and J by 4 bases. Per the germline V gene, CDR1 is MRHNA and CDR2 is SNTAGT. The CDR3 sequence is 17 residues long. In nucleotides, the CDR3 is TGTGCCAGCAGTCGCCACCCGGGACAGGGTCAGTACAATGAGCAGTTCTTC. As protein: CASSRHPGQGQYNEQFF.

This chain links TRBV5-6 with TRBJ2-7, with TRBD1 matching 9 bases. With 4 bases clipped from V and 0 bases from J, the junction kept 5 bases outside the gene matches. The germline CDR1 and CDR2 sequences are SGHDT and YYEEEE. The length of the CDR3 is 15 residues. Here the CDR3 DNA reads TGTGCCAGCAGCGCCGGGACAGGGAGCTCCTACGAGCAGTACTTC. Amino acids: CASSAGTGSSYEQYF.

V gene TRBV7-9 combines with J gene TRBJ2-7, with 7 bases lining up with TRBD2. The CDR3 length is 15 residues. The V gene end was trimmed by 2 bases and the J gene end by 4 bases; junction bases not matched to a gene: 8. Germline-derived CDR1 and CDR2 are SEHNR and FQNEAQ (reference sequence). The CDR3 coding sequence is TGTGCCAGCAGCTTAATGGGCGGGGAGGGGTACGAGCAGTACTTC. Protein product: CASSLMGGEGYEQYF.

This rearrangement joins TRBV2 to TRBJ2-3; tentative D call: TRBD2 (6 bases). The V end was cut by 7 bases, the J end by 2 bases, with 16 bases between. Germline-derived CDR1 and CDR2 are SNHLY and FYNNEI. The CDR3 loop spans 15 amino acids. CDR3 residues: CASKVGDFLTDTQYF. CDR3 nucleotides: TGTGCCAGCAAGGTTGGGGACTTCCTCACAGATACGCAGTATTTT.

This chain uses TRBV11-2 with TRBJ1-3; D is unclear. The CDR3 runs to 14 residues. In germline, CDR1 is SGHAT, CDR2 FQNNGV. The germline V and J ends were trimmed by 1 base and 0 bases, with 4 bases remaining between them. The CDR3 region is CASSLVISGNTIYF. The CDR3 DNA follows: TGTGCCAGCAGCTTAGTAATCTCTGGAAACACCATATATTTT.

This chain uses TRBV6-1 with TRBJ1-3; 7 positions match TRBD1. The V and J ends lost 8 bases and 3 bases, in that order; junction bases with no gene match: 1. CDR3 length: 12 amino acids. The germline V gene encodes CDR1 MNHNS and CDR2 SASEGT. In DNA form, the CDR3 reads TGTGCCAGCGGGACAGATGGAAACACCATATATTTT. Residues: CASGTDGNTIYF.

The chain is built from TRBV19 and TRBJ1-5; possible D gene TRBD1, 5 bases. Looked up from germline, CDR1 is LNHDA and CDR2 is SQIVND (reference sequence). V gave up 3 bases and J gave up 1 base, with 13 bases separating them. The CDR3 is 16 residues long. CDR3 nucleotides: TGTGCCAGTAGTATCTTGGGGGGATTGAGCAATCAGCCCCAGCATTTT. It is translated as CASSILGGLSNQPQHF.

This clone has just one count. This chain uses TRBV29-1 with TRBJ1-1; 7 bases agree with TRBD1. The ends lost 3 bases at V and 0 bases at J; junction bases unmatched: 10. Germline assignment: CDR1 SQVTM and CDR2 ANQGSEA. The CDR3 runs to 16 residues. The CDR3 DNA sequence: TGCAGCGTTGACCGAGGACAGGCCCCCATGAACACTGAAGCTTTCTTT. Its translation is CSVDRGQAPMNTEAFF.

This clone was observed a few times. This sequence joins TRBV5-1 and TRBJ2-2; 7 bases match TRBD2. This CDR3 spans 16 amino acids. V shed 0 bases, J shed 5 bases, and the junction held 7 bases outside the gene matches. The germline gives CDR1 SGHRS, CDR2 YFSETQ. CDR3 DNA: TGCGCCAGCAGCTTGGATCCCGGGAGGTTAACCGGGGAGCTGTTTTTT. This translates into CASSLDPGRLTGELFF.

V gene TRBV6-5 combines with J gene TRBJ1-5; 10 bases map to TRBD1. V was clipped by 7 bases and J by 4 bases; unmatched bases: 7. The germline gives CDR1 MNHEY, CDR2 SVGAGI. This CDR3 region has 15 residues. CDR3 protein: CASKDRGGPNQPQHF. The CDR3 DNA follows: TGTGCCAGCAAGGACAGGGGGGGACCGAATCAGCCCCAGCATTTT.

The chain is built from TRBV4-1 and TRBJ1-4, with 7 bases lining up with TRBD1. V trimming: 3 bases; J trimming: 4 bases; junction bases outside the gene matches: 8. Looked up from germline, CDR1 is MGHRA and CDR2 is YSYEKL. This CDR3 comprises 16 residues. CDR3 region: CASSQNDRAFNEKLFF. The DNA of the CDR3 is TGCGCCAGCAGCCAGAACGACAGGGCCTTTAATGAAAAACTGTTTTTT.

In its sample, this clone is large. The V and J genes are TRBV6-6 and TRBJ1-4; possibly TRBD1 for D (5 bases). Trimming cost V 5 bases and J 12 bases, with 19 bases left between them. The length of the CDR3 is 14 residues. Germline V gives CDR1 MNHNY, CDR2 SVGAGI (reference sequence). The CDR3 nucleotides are TGTGCCAGCAGTGGTGGGACCGGGCGGGAGCAACTGTTTTTT. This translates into CASSGGTGREQLFF.

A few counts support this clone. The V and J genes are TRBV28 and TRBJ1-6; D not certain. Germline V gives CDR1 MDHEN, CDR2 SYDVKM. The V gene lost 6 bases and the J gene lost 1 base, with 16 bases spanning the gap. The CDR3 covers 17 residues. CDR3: CASRLGGQVSYNSPLHF. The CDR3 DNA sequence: TGTGCCAGCAGATTAGGAGGGCAAGTGTCCTATAATTCACCCCTCCACTTT.

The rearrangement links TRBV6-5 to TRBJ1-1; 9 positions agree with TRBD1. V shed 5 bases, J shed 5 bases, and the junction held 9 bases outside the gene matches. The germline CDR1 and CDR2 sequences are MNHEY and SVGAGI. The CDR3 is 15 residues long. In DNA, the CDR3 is TGTGCCAGCAGTCAAATAAACAGGGGGCGAACTGAAGCTTTCTTT. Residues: CASSQINRGRTEAFF.

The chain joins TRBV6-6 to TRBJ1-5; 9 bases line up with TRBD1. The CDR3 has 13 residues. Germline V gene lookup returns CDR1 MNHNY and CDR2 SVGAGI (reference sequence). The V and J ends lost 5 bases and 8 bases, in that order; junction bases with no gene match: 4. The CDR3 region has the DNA TGTGCCAGCAGTACAGGGGGCTGGGAGCCCCAGCATTTT. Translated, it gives CASSTGGWEPQHF.

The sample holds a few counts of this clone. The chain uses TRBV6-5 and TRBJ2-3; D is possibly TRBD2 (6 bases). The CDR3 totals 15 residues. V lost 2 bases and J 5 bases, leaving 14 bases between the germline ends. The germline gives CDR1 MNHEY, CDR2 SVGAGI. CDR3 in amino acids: CASSYGTGVKDTQYF. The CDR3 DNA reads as TGTGCCAGCAGTTACGGAACGGGAGTAAAAGATACGCAGTATTTT.

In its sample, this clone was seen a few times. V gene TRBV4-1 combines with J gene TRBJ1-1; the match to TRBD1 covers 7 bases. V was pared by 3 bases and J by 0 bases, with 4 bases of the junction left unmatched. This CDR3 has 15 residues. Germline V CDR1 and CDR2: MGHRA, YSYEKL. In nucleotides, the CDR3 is TGCGCCAGCAGCCATATTGGACAGGTGAACACTGAAGCTTTCTTT. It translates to CASSHIGQVNTEAFF.

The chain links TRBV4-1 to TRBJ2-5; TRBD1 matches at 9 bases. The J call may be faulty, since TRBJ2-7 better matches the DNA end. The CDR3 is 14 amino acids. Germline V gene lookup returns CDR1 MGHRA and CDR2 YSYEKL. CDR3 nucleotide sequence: TGCGCCAGCAGCCGCGGGACAGGGACCCACGAGCAGTACTTC. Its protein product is CASSRGTGTHEQYF.

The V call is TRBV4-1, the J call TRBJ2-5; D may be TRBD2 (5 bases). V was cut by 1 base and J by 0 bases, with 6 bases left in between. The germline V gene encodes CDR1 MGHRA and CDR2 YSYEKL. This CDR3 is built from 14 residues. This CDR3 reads CASSQGGNQETQYF. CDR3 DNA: TGCGCCAGCAGCCAAGGAGGGAACCAAGAGACCCAGTACTTC.